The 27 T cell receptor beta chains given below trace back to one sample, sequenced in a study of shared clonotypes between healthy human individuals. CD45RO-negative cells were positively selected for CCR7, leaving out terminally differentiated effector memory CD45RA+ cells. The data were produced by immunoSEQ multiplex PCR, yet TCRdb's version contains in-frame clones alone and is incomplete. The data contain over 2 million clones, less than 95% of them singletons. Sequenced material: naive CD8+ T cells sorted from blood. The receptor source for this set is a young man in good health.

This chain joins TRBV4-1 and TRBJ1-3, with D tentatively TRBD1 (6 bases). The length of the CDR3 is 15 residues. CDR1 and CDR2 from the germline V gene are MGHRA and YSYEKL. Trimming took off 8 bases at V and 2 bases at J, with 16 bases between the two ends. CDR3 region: CASSSREGAGNTIYF. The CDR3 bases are TGCGCCAGCTCTTCACGGGAGGGGGCTGGAAACACCATATATTTT.

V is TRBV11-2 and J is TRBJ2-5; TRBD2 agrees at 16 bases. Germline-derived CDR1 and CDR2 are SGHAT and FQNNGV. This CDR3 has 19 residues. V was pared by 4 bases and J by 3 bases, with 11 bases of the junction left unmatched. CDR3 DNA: TGTGCCAGCAGCTCAACCGGGACTAGCGGGAGGGGGACTGAAGAGACCCAGTACTTC. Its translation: CASSSTGTSGRGTEETQYF.

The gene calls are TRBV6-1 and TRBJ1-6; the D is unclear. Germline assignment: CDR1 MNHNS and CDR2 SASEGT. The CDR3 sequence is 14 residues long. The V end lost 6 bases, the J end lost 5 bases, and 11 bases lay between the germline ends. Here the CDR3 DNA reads TGTGCCAGCAGAGTTCGATCCGATAATTCACCCCTCCACTTT. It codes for CASRVRSDNSPLHF.

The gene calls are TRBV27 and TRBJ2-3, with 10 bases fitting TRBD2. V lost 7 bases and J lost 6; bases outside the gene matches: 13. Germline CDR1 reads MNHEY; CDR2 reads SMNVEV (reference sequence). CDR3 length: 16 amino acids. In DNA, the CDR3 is TGTGCCAGCACCCCTAGCGGGGGAGAAGTATGGGATACGCAGTATTTT. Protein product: CASTPSGGEVWDTQYF.

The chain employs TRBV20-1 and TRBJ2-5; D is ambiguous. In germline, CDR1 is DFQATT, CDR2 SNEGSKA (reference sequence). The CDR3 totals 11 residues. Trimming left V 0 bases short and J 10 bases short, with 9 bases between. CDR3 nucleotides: TGCAGTGCTAGAGAGGCGGTTTACCAGTACTTC. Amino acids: CSAREAVYQYF.

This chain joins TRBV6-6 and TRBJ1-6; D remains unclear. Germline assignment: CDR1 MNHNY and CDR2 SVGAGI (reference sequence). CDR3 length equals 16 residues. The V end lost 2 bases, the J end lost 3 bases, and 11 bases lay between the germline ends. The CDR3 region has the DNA TGTGCCAGCAGTTACCCGACGGACGGCTATAATTCACCCCTCCACTTT. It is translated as CASSYPTDGYNSPLHF.

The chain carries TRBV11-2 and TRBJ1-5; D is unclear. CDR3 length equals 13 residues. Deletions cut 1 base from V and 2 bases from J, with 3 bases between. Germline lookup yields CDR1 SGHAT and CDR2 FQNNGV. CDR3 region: CASSLGRNQPQHF. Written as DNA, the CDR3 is TGTGCCAGCAGCTTAGGACGCAATCAGCCCCAGCATTTT.

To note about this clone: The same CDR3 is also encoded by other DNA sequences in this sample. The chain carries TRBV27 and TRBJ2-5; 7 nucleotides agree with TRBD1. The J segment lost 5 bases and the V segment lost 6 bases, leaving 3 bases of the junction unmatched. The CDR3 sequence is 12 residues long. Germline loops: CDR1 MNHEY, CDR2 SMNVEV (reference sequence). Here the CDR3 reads CASRGGGETQYF. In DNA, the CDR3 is TGTGCCAGCAGAGGGGGCGGGGAGACCCAGTACTTC.

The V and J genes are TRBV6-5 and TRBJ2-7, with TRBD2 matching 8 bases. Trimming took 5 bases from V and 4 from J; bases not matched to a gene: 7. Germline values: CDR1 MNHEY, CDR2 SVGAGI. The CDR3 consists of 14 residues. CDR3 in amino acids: CASSRTSFTYEQYF. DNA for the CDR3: TGTGCCAGCAGTCGGACTAGCTTTACGTACGAGCAGTACTTC.

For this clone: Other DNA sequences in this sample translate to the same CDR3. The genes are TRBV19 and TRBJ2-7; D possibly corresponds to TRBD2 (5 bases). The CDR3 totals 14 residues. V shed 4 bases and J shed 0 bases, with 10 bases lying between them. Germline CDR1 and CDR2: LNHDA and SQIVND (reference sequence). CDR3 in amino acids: CASSKAGSSYEQYF. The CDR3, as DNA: TGTGCCAGTAGTAAGGCGGGTAGCTCCTACGAGCAGTACTTC.

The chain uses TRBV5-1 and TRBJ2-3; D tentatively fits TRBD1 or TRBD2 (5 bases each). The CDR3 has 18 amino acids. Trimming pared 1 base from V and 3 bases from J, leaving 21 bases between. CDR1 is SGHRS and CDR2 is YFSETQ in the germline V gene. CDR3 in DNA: TGCGCCAGCAGCTTGTCGGGCGGTTGGGGGAGTTCGACAGATACGCAGTATTTT. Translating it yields CASSLSGGWGSSTDTQYF.

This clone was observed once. CDR3 region: CATSRDQGGGSAFF. In nucleotides, the CDR3 is TGTGCCACCAGCAGAGATCAGGGGGGCGGTTCAGCTTTCTTT. The chain carries TRBV15 and TRBJ1-1; TRBD1 matches 7 bases. The CDR3 has 14 amino acids. The germline gives CDR1 LNHNV, CDR2 YYDKDF (reference sequence). V shed 0 bases, J shed 10 bases, and the junction held 8 bases outside the gene matches. The whole variable domain, remainder taken from reference TRBV15 and TRBJ1-1, is DAMVIQNPRYQVTQFGKPVTLSCSQTLNHNVMYWYQQKSSQAPKLLFHYYDKDFNNEADTPDNFQSRRPNTSFCFLDIRSPGLGDTAMYLCATSRDQGGGSAFFGQGTRLTVV.

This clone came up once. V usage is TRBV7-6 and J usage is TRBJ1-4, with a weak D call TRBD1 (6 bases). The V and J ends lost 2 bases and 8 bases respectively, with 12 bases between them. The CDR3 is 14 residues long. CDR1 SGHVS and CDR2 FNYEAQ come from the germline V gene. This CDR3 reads CASSLIPRGEKLFF. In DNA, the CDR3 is TGTGCCAGCAGCTTAATCCCAAGGGGGGAAAAACTGTTTTTT. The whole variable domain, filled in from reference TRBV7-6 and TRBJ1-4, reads GAGVSQSPRYKVTKRGQDVALRCDPISGHVSLYWYRQALGQGPEFLTYFNYEAQQDKSGLPNDRFSAERPEGSISTLTIQRTEQRDSAMYRCASSLIPRGEKLFFGSGTQLSVL.

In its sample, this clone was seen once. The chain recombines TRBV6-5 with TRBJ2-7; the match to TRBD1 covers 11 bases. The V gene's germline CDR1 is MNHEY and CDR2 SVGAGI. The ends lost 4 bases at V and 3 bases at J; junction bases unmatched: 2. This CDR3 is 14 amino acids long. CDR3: CASSWTGGLYEQYF. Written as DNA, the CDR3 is TGTGCCAGCAGTTGGACAGGGGGCCTCTACGAGCAGTACTTC.

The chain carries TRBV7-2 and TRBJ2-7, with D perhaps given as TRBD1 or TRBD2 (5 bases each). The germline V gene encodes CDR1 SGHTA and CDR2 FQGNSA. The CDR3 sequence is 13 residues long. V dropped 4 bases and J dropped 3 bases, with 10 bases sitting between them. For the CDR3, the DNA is TGTGCCAGCAGCTGGGACGATAGCTACGAGCAGTACTTC. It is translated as CASSWDDSYEQYF.

CDR3 coding DNA: TGTGCCAGCAGTTTAGGTAGGGGACAGGGCTACGAGCAGTACTTC. Its translation is CASSLGRGQGYEQYF. This chain connects TRBV27 to TRBJ2-7; 9 bases align to TRBD1. Trimming cost V 2 bases and J 3 bases; bases outside gene matches: 5. Germline CDR1 and CDR2: MNHEY and SMNVEV (reference sequence). The CDR3 spans 15 residues.

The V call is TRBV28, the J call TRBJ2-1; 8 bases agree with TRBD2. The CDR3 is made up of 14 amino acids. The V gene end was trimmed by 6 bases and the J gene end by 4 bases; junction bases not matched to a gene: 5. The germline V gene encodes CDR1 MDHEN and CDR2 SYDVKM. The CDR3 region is CASSSGTRYNEQFF. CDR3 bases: TGTGCCAGCAGCTCCGGGACTAGATACAATGAGCAGTTCTTC. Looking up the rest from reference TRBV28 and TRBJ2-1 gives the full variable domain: DVKVTQSSRYLVKRTGEKVFLECVQDMDHENMFWYRQDPGLGLRLIYFSYDVKMKEKGDIPEGYSVSREKKERFSLILESASTNQTSMYLCASSSGTRYNEQFFGPGTRLTVL.

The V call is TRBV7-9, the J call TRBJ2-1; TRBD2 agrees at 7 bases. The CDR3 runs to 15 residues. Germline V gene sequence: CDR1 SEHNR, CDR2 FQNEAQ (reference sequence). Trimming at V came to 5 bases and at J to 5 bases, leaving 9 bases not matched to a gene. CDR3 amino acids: CASSLRTSSNNEQFF. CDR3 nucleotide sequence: TGTGCCAGCAGCCTCCGGACTAGTTCAAACAATGAGCAGTTCTTC.

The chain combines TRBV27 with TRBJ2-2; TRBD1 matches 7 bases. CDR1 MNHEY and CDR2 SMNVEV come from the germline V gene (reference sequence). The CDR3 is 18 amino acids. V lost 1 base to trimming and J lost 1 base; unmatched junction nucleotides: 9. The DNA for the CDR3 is TGTGCCAGCAGTTTATTCCCCCCCCGGACAGGGAACACCGGGGAGCTGTTTTTT. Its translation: CASSLFPPRTGNTGELFF.

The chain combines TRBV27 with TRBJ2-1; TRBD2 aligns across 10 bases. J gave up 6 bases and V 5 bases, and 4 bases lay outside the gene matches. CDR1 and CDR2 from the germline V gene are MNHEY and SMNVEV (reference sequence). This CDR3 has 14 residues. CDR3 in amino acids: CASSPSGSINEQFF. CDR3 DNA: TGTGCCAGCAGTCCTAGCGGGAGTATCAATGAGCAGTTCTTC.

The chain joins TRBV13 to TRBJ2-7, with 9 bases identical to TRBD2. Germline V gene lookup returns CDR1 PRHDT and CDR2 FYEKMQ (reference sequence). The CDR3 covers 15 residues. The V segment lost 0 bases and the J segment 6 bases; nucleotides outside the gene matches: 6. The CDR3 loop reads CASSLGGGRAVEQYF. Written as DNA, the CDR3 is TGTGCCAGCAGCTTAGGGGGCGGGAGGGCCGTCGAGCAGTACTTC.

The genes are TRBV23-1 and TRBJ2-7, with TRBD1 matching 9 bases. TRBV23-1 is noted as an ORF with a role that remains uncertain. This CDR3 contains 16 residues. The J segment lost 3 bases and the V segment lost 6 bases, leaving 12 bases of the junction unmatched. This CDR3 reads CASSPVDRGWDYEQYF. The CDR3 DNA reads TGCGCCAGCAGCCCCGTGGACAGGGGATGGGACTACGAGCAGTACTTC.

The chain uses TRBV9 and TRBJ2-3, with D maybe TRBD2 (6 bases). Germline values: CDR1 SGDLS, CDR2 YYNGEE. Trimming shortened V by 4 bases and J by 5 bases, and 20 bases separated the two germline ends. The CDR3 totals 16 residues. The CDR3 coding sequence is TGTGCCAGCAGCCCCCGGAACACGGGGGATATAGATACGCAGTATTTT. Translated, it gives CASSPRNTGDIDTQYF.

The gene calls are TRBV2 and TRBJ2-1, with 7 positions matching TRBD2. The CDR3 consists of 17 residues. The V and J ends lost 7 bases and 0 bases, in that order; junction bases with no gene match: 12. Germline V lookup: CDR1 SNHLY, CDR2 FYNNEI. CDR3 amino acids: CASNSALAQSSYNEQFF. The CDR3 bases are TGTGCCAGCAACAGTGCACTAGCGCAGAGCTCCTACAATGAGCAGTTCTTC.

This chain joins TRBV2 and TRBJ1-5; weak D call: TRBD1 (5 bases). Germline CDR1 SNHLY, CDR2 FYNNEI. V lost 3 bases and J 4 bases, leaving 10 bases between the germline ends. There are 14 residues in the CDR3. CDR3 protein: CASSEVGENQPQHF. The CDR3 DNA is TGTGCCAGCAGTGAGGTGGGGGAGAATCAGCCCCAGCATTTT. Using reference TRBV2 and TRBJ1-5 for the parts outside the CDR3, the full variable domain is EPEVTQTPSHQVTQMGQEVILRCVPISNHLYFYWYRQILGQKVEFLVSFYNNEISEKSEIFDDQFSVERPDGSNFTLKIRSTKLEDSAMYFCASSEVGENQPQHFGDGTRLSIL.

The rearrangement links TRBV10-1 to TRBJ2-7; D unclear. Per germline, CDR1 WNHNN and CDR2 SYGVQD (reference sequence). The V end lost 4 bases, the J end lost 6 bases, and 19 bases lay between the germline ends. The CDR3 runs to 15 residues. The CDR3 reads CASSGAENPFFEQYF. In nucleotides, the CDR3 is TGCGCCAGCAGTGGGGCCGAGAATCCTTTTTTCGAGCAGTACTTC.

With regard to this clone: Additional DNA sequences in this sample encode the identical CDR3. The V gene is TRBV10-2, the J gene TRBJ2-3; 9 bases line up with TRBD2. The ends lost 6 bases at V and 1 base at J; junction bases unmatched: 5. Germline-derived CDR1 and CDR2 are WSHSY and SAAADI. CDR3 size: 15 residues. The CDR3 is CASRLAGEGTDTQYF. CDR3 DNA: TGCGCCAGCAGATTAGCGGGAGAAGGCACAGATACGCAGTATTTT.